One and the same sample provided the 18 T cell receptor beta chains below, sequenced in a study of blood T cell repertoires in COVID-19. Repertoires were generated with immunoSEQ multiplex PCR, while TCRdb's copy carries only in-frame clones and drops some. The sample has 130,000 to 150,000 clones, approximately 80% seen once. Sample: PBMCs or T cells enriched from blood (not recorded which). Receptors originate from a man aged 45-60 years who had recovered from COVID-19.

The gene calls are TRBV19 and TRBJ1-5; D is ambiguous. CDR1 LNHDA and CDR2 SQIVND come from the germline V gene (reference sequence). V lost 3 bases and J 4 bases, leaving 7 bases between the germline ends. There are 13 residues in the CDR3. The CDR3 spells CASSIRGNQPQHF. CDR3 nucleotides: TGTGCCAGTAGTATTCGCGGGAATCAGCCCCAGCATTTT.

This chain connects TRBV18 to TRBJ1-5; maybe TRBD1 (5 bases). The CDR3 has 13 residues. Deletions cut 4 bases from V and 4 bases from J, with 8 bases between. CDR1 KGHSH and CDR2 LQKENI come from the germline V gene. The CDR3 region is CASSRKGNQPQHF. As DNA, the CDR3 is TGTGCCAGCTCACGGAAGGGGAATCAGCCCCAGCATTTT.

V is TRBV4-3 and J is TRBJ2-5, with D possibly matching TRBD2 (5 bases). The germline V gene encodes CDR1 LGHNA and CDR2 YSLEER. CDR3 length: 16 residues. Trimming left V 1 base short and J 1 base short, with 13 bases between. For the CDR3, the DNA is TGCGCCAGCAGCCAAGCCCCTACGGCGGGCCAAGAGACCCAGTACTTC. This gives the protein CASSQAPTAGQETQYF.

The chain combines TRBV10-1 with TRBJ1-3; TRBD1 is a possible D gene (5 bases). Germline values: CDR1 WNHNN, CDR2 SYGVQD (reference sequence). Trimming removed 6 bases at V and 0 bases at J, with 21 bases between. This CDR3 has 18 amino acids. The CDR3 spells CASRGSTGTGDSGNTIYF. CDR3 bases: TGCGCCAGCAGGGGGTCTACCGGGACGGGGGACTCTGGAAACACCATATATTTT.

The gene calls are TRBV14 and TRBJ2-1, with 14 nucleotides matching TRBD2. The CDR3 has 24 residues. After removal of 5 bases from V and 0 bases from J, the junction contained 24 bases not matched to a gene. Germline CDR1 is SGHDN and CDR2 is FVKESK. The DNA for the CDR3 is TGTGCCAGCAGCGAATCAGTGCAGGGACTAGCGGGGGCGGCTAGAAAATCCTCCTACAATGAGCAGTTCTTC. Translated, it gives CASSESVQGLAGAARKSSYNEQFF.

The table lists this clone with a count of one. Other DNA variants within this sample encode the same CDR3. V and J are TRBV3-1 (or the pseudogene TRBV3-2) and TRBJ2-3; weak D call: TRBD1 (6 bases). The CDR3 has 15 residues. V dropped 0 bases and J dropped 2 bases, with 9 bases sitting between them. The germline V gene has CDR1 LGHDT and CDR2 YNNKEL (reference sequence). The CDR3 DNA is TGTGCCAGCAGCCAAGAACAGGGAGTCACAGATACGCAGTATTTT. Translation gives CASSQEQGVTDTQYF.

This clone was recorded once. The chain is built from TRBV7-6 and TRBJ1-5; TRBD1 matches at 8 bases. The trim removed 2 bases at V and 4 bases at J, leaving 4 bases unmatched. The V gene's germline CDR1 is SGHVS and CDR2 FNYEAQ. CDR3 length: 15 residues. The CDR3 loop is CASSLMGQVNQPQHF. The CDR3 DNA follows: TGTGCCAGCAGCTTAATGGGACAGGTGAATCAGCCCCAGCATTTT.

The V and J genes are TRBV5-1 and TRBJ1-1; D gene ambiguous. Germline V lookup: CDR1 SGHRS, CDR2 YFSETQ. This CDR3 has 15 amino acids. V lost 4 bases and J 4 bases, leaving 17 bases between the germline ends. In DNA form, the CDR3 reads TGCGCCAGCAGCGGAGGCCTTTTTAGTAGCACTGAAGCTTTCTTT. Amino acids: CASSGGLFSSTEAFF.

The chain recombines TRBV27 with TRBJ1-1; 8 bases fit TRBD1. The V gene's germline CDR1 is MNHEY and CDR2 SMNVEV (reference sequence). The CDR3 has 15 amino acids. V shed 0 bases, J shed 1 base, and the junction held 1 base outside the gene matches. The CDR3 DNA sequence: TGTGCCAGCAGTTTATCAGGGACAGGGAACACTGAAGCTTTCTTT. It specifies CASSLSGTGNTEAFF.

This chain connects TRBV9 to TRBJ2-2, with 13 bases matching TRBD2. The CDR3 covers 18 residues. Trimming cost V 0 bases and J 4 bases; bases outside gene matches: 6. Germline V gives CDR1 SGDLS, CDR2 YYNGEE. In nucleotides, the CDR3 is TGTGCCAGCAGCGTAGGACTAGCGGGGGGTTTATCCACCGGGGAGCTGTTTTTT. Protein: CASSVGLAGGLSTGELFF.

The CDR3 DNA sequence: TGTGCCAGTAGTATAGGGGGGCTGAGCACTGAAGCTTTCTTT. This codes for CASSIGGLSTEAFF. The rearrangement joins TRBV19 to TRBJ1-1, with D possibly being TRBD1 (6 bases). Germline lookup yields CDR1 LNHDA and CDR2 SQIVND (reference sequence). The CDR3 consists of 14 residues. V was shortened by 1 base and J by 4 bases, with 10 bases between the two germline ends.

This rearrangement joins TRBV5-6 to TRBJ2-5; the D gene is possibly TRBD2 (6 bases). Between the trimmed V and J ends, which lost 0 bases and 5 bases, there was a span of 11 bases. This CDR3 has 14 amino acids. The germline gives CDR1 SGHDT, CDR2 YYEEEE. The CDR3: CASSLAFAGETQYF. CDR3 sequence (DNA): TGTGCCAGCAGCTTGGCTTTTGCGGGGGAGACCCAGTACTTC.

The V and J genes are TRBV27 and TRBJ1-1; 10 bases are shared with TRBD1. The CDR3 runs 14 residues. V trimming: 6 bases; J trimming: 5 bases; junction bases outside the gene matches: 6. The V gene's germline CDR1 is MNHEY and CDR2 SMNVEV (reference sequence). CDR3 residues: CASRRQGAETEAFF. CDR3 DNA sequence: TGTGCCAGCAGAAGACAGGGGGCAGAAACTGAAGCTTTCTTT.

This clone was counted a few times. The CDR3 region has the DNA TGTGCCAGCAGCGTAGGACAGGTTGGCTACACCTTC. It is translated as CASSVGQVGYTF. This sequence joins TRBV9 and TRBJ1-2; D may be TRBD1 (6 bases). Trimming left V 0 bases short and J 7 bases short, with 7 bases between. Per germline, CDR1 SGDLS and CDR2 YYNGEE. The CDR3 totals 12 residues. Looking up the rest from reference TRBV9 and TRBJ1-2 gives the full variable domain: DSGVTQTPKHLITATGQRVTLRCSPRSGDLSVYWYQQSLDQGLQFLIQYYNGEERAKGNILERFSAQQFPDLHSELNLSSLELGDSALYFCASSVGQVGYTFGSGTRLTVV.

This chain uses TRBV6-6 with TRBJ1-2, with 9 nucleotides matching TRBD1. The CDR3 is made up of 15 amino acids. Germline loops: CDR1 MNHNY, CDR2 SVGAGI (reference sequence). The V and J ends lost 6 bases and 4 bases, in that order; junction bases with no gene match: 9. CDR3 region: CASSSPEGQGYGYTF. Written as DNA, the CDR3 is TGTGCCAGCAGCAGCCCCGAGGGACAGGGCTATGGCTACACCTTC.

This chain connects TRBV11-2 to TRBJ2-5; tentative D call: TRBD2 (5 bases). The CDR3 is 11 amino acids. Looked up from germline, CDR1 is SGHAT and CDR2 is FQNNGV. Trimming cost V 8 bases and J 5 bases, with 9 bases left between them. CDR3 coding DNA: TGTGCCAGCGGCCCGGGGGAGACCCAGTACTTC. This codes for CASGPGETQYF.

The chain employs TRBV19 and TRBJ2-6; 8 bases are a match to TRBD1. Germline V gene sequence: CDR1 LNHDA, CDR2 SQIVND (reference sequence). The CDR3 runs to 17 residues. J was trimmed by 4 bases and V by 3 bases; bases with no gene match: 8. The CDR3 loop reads CASSMRQGAAGANVLTF. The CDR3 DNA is TGTGCCAGTAGTATGAGGCAGGGGGCGGCAGGGGCCAACGTCCTGACTTTC. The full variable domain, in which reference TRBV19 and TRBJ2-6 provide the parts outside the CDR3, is DGGITQSPKYLFRKEGQNVTLSCEQNLNHDAMYWYRQDPGQGLRLIYYSQIVNDFQKGDIAEGYSVSREKKESFPLTVTSAQKNPTAFYLCASSMRQGAAGANVLTFGAGSRLTVL.

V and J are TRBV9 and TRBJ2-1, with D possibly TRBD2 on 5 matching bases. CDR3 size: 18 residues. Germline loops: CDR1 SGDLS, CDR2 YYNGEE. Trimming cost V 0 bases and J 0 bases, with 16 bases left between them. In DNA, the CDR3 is TGTGCCAGCAGCGTAGATCGGACTCAACTAAGCTCCTACAATGAGCAGTTCTTC. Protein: CASSVDRTQLSSYNEQFF.